The 27 T cell receptor beta chains reported below all come from one sample, sequenced in a study of cytomegalovirus exposure and HLA in healthy donors. This PCR relied on a set of 60 Vbeta primers and 13 Jbeta primers. Sequenced by immunoSEQ multiplex PCR; TCRdb stores in-frame clones only, minus some. The data show some 190,000 clones, roughly 80% seen once. Sequenced: PBMCs. The receptors derive from a male donor in good health and CMV-seronegative.

The rearrangement joins TRBV7-8 to TRBJ2-7; D remains ambiguous. The CDR3 runs to 12 residues. V dropped 1 base and J dropped 3 bases, with 4 bases sitting between them. Germline CDR1 SGHVS, CDR2 FQNEAQ. This CDR3 is CASSLDLYEQYF. As DNA, the CDR3 is TGTGCCAGCAGCTTAGATCTCTACGAGCAGTACTTC.

The chain uses TRBV28 and TRBJ1-2; TRBD1 matches 9 bases. The length of the CDR3 is 13 residues. Germline V gene lookup returns CDR1 MDHEN and CDR2 SYDVKM. J lost 4 bases, V lost 3 bases, and 0 bases had no gene match. The CDR3 is CASSLTGGYGYTF. The CDR3 nucleotides are TGTGCCAGCAGTTTGACAGGGGGCTATGGCTACACCTTC.

This chain links TRBV4-1 with TRBJ1-6; 9 nucleotides align to TRBD1. Germline V gives CDR1 MGHRA, CDR2 YSYEKL. The ends lost 4 bases at V and 9 bases at J; junction bases unmatched: 4. The CDR3 runs 14 residues. The CDR3 loop reads CASSLGQGSSPLHF. In DNA, the CDR3 is TGCGCCAGCAGCCTGGGACAGGGATCTTCACCCCTCCACTTT.

This clone has only a few counts. V usage is TRBV5-6 and J usage is TRBJ1-1; D is ambiguous. Trimming cost V 2 bases and J 0 bases, with 8 bases left between them. CDR3 length: 14 residues. The germline V gene encodes CDR1 SGHDT and CDR2 YYEEEE. The CDR3 region is CASSFSRLNTEAFF. CDR3 bases: TGTGCCAGCAGCTTTTCACGGTTGAACACTGAAGCTTTCTTT. Looking up the rest from reference TRBV5-6 and TRBJ1-1 gives the full variable domain: DAGVTQSPTHLIKTRGQQVTLRCSPKSGHDTVSWYQQALGQGPQFIFQYYEEEERQRGNFPDRFSGHQFPNYSSELNVNALLLGDSALYLCASSFSRLNTEAFFGQGTRLTVV.

This rearrangement joins TRBV28 to TRBJ1-4; 11 bases map to TRBD1. The CDR3 has 17 amino acids. Germline V gene sequence: CDR1 MDHEN, CDR2 SYDVKM. With V trimmed by 7 bases and J by 2 bases, 9 bases remained unmatched. CDR3 protein: CASITDRGPNTNEKLFF. DNA for the CDR3: TGTGCCAGCATTACGGACAGGGGGCCGAATACTAATGAAAAACTGTTTTTT.

The V and J genes are TRBV7-9 and TRBJ2-7; 7 bases match TRBD1. CDR1 SEHNR and CDR2 FQNEAQ come from the germline V gene (reference sequence). This CDR3 region has 15 residues. J lost 3 bases, V lost 2 bases, and 7 bases had no gene match. This CDR3 is CASSLHRDRSYEQYF. For the CDR3, the DNA is TGTGCCAGCAGCTTACACCGGGACAGAAGCTACGAGCAGTACTTC. The full variable domain, rest sourced from reference TRBV7-9 and TRBJ2-7, is DTGVSQNPRHKITKRGQNVTFRCDPISEHNRLYWYRQTLGQGPEFLTYFQNEAQLEKSRLLSDRFSAERPKGSFSTLEIQRTEQGDSAMYLCASSLHRDRSYEQYFGPGTRLTVT.

This clone was counted a single time. The chain couples TRBV6-6 to TRBJ2-1; TRBD2 matches 12 bases. Germline V gene lookup returns CDR1 MNHNY and CDR2 SVGAGI (reference sequence). J lost 0 bases, V lost 10 bases, and 7 bases had no gene match. This CDR3 contains 16 residues. The CDR3 DNA follows: TGTGCCACCGAAGGACTAGCGGGAAGCTCCTACAATGAGCAGTTCTTC. Translation gives CATEGLAGSSYNEQFF.

V gene TRBV27 combines with J gene TRBJ2-3; TRBD2 might be the D (5 bases). The germline V gene has CDR1 MNHEY and CDR2 SMNVEV (reference sequence). This CDR3 has 14 residues. V lost 6 bases, J lost 1 base, and 11 bases lay in between. In nucleotides, the CDR3 is TGTGCCAGCAGGGGAGACGCGGGCACAGATACGCAGTATTTT. Amino acid sequence: CASRGDAGTDTQYF.

The chain employs TRBV4-2 and TRBJ2-7; D may be TRBD2 (6 bases). This CDR3 contains 15 residues. The ends were cut back, 4 bases at V and 4 bases at J, with 17 bases in the middle. Germline lookup yields CDR1 LGHNA and CDR2 YNFKEQ. CDR3 protein: CASSPGTALKYEQYF. The DNA for the CDR3 is TGTGCCAGCAGCCCAGGGACTGCCTTAAAATACGAGCAGTACTTC.

This chain links TRBV27 with TRBJ2-7; D is unclear. V lost 8 bases to trimming and J lost 5 bases, with 19 bases between them. This CDR3 spans 14 amino acids. Per the germline V gene, CDR1 is MNHEY and CDR2 is SMNVEV (reference sequence). CDR3: CASGLLRHLNEQYF. For the CDR3, the DNA is TGTGCCAGCGGCCTTTTACGTCACCTTAACGAGCAGTACTTC.

The chain recombines TRBV5-5 with TRBJ1-1; possibly TRBD1 for D (6 bases). This CDR3 region has 15 residues. Trimming shortened V by 4 bases and J by 0 bases, and 13 bases separated the two germline ends. CDR1 and CDR2 from the germline V gene are SGHKS and YYEKEE (reference sequence). In DNA form, the CDR3 reads TGTGCCAGCAGCCCGGGACAAACCATGAACACTGAAGCTTTCTTT. Translating it yields CASSPGQTMNTEAFF.

The chain joins TRBV27 to TRBJ1-5, with 8 bases fitting TRBD1. The trim removed 3 bases at V and 9 bases at J, leaving 16 bases unmatched. CDR1 and CDR2 (germline): MNHEY, SMNVEV (reference sequence). The CDR3 sequence is 17 residues long. Written as DNA, the CDR3 is TGTGCCAGCAGTTTTACTTACCTAGGACAGGGAATCAGGCCCCAGCATTTT. Protein sequence: CASSFTYLGQGIRPQHF.

The chain combines TRBV5-6 with TRBJ2-2; D is possibly TRBD1 (5 bases). The CDR3 is 15 residues long. The ends were cut back, 1 base at V and 6 bases at J, with 13 bases in the middle. The germline V gene has CDR1 SGHDT and CDR2 YYEEEE. CDR3 nucleotide sequence: TGTGCCAGCAGCTTGTTGATGGAAGGGGCCGGGGAGCTGTTTTTT. Its translation is CASSLLMEGAGELFF.

This clone occurred once. The V and J genes are TRBV5-4 and TRBJ2-1; a weak D match, TRBD2 (7 bases). The CDR3 loop spans 13 amino acids. The V end was cut by 4 bases, the J end by 13 bases, with 18 bases between. Germline values: CDR1 SGHNT, CDR2 YYREEE (reference sequence). CDR3 protein: CASSGGPSGDQFF. The CDR3 DNA follows: TGTGCCAGCAGCGGGGGGCCTAGCGGAGACCAGTTCTTC.

The V and J genes are TRBV2 and TRBJ2-7; tentatively, D is TRBD2 (5 bases). This CDR3 contains 14 residues. Germline V gene data show CDR1 as SNHLY and CDR2 as FYNNEI. Trimming pared 6 bases from V and 3 bases from J, leaving 15 bases between. The CDR3 sequence: CASRLLDGIYEQYF. In DNA form, the CDR3 reads TGTGCCAGCAGACTGTTAGACGGGATCTACGAGCAGTACTTC.

The J gene is TRBJ2-1, the V gene TRBV28; TRBD2 agrees at 11 bases. V dropped 2 bases and J dropped 10; count of bases not matched to a gene: 7. The V gene's germline CDR1 is MDHEN and CDR2 SYDVKM. The CDR3 length is 15 residues. CDR3 sequence reads: CASSLGGLAVSEQFF. The CDR3 nucleotides read TGTGCCAGCAGTTTAGGGGGACTAGCGGTTTCAGAGCAGTTCTTC. The full variable domain, with the rest looked up from reference TRBV28 and TRBJ2-1, is DVKVTQSSRYLVKRTGEKVFLECVQDMDHENMFWYRQDPGLGLRLIYFSYDVKMKEKGDIPEGYSVSREKKERFSLILESASTNQTSMYLCASSLGGLAVSEQFFGPGTRLTVL.

The chain uses TRBV5-4 and TRBJ2-5; 8 bases align to TRBD1. The tail of the sequence fits TRBJ2-7 better, so the J call may be wrong. Germline-derived CDR1 and CDR2 are SGHNT and YYREEE (reference sequence). This CDR3 region has 14 residues. CDR3 protein: CASSFPGTGNEQYF. The DNA for the CDR3 is TGTGCCAGCAGCTTCCCAGGGACAGGAAACGAGCAGTACTTC.

The V and J genes are TRBV6-1 and TRBJ1-3, with unresolved D. V was clipped by 10 bases and J by 0 bases, with 13 bases between them. CDR3 length: 14 amino acids. Germline V gene lookup returns CDR1 MNHNS and CDR2 SASEGT. The CDR3 DNA reads TGTGCCACCCTGACAACTCGCTCTGGAAACACCATATATTTT. Translation gives CATLTTRSGNTIYF.

The chain combines TRBV7-2 with TRBJ2-3; TRBD1 might be the D (6 bases). Trimming removed 3 bases at V and 2 bases at J, with 21 bases between. Germline-derived CDR1 and CDR2 are SGHTA and FQGNSA. The CDR3 runs to 18 residues. The CDR3 reads CASSLVVAIQGPTDTQYF. The CDR3 DNA reads TGTGCCAGCAGCTTGGTTGTGGCTATCCAGGGGCCCACAGATACGCAGTATTTT.

V and J are TRBV28 and TRBJ2-2; 8 positions agree with TRBD1. Germline V lookup: CDR1 MDHEN, CDR2 SYDVKM. The CDR3 is made up of 20 amino acids. With V trimmed by 4 bases and J by 2 bases, 18 bases remained unmatched. The CDR3: CASSSIYRDRKPPNTGELFF. CDR3 sequence (DNA): TGTGCCAGCAGTTCCATTTACCGGGACAGGAAACCCCCCAACACCGGGGAGCTGTTTTTT.

The chain combines TRBV6-1 with TRBJ1-4; D is perhaps TRBD1 (5 bases). This CDR3 spans 15 amino acids. With 0 bases removed from V and 0 bases from J, the gap between germline ends came to 5 bases. The germline V gene encodes CDR1 MNHNS and CDR2 SASEGT. The CDR3 is CASSEAGATNEKLFF. DNA for the CDR3: TGTGCCAGCAGTGAAGCAGGGGCAACTAATGAAAAACTGTTTTTT.

This sequence joins TRBV4-3 and TRBJ2-3; possibly TRBD2 for D (6 bases). Trimming shortened V by 6 bases and J by 0 bases, and 16 bases separated the two germline ends. This CDR3 has 16 residues. The germline V gene has CDR1 LGHNA and CDR2 YSLEER. In DNA, the CDR3 is TGCGCCAGCAGTCAACGGGGCGGGGCCAGCACAGATACGCAGTATTTT. Translating gives CASSQRGGASTDTQYF.

The rearrangement uses TRBV5-1 and TRBJ2-3; 12 nucleotides match TRBD2. CDR1 is SGHRS, CDR2 YFSETQ, per germline. V trimming: 0 bases; J trimming: 9 bases; junction bases outside the gene matches: 5. This CDR3 is built from 15 residues. The DNA for the CDR3 is TGCGCCAGCAGCTTGGCGTCGACTAGCGGGGGAACGCAGTATTTT. It specifies CASSLASTSGGTQYF.

The V gene is TRBV5-1, the J gene TRBJ2-7; 11 bases agree with TRBD2. V shed 0 bases and J 0 bases; nucleotides not matched to a gene: 2. Germline V gene data show CDR1 as SGHRS and CDR2 as YFSETQ. CDR3 length equals 16 residues. The CDR3 here is CASSLGTSGLSYEQYF. In DNA, the CDR3 is TGCGCCAGCAGCTTGGGGACTAGCGGGCTCTCCTACGAGCAGTACTTC.

V and J are TRBV5-4 and TRBJ1-1; TRBD1 is a possible D gene (5 bases). The V and J ends lost 2 bases and 1 base respectively, with 9 bases between them. CDR1 and CDR2 (germline): SGHNT, YYREEE (reference sequence). The CDR3 spans 14 residues. CDR3 amino acids: CASSLWGGNTEAFF. CDR3 in DNA: TGTGCCAGCAGCTTATGGGGGGGGAACACTGAAGCTTTCTTT.

The gene calls are TRBV19 and TRBJ2-7, with TRBD2 matching 12 bases. The germline gives CDR1 LNHDA, CDR2 SQIVND (reference sequence). Unmatched junction bases numbered 7, after V lost 7 bases and J lost 3 bases. The CDR3 has 15 residues. The CDR3 bases are TGTGCCAGTACTCAGACTAGCGGGGGTTTCTACGAGCAGTACTTC. Its translation is CASTQTSGGFYEQYF.

A few counts support this clone. The gene calls are TRBV19 and TRBJ2-7; 9 bases match TRBD2. The CDR3 has 15 residues. The ends lost 3 bases at V and 0 bases at J; junction bases unmatched: 3. CDR1 and CDR2 from the germline V gene are LNHDA and SQIVND (reference sequence). Here the CDR3 reads CASSISSGDSYEQYF. The DNA for the CDR3 is TGTGCCAGTAGTATCTCTAGCGGGGACTCCTACGAGCAGTACTTC.